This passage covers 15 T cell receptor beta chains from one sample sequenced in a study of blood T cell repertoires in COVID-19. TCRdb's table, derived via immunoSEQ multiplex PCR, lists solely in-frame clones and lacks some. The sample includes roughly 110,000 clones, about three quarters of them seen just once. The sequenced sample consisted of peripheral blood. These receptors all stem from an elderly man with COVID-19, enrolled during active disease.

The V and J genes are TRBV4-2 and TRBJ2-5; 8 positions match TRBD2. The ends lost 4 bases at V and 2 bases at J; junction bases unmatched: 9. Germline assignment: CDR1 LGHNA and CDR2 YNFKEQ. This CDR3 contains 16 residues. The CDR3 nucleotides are TGTGCCAGCAGCCCGACCGGGAGGGCCGATCAAGAGACCCAGTACTTC. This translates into CASSPTGRADQETQYF.

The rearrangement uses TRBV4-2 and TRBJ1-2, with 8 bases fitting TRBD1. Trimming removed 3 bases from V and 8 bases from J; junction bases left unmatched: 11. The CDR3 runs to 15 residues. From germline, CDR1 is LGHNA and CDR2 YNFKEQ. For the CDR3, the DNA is TGTGCCAGCAGCCAGGGACAGGTGCCCTCAAAGGGCTACACCTTC. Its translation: CASSQGQVPSKGYTF.

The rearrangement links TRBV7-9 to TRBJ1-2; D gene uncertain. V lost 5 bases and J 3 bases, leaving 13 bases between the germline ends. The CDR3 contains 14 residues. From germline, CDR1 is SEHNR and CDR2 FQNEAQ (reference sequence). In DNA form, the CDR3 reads TGTGCCAGCAGCCCACCATCGGGGTACTATGGCTACACCTTC. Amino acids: CASSPPSGYYGYTF.

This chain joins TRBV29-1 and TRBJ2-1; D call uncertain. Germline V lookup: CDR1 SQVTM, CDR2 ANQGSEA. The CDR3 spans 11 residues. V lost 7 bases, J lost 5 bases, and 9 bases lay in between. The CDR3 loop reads CSGGDDNEQFF. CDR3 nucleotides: TGCAGCGGCGGCGACGACAATGAGCAGTTCTTC.

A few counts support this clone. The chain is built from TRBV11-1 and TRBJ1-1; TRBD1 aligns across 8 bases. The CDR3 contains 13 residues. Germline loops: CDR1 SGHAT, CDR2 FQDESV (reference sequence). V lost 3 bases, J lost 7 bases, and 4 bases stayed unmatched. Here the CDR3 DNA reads TGTGCCAGCAGCTTCGGCAGGGGGCTTGAAGCTTTCTTT. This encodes CASSFGRGLEAFF.

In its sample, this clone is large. The CDR3 sequence: CASSTGGRTGTDTQYF. The DNA for the CDR3 is TGCGCCAGCAGCACAGGGGGGCGTACGGGAACAGATACGCAGTATTTT. The chain recombines TRBV4-1 with TRBJ2-3; 8 nucleotides align to TRBD1. After removal of 5 bases from V and 3 bases from J, the junction contained 10 bases not matched to a gene. There are 16 residues in the CDR3. Germline assignment: CDR1 MGHRA and CDR2 YSYEKL.

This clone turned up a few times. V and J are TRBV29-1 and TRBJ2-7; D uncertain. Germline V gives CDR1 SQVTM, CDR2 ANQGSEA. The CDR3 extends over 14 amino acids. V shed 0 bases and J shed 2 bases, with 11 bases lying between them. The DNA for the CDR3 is TGCAGCGTTGAAGATAATCGGTTCCCCTACGAGCAGTACTTC. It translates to CSVEDNRFPYEQYF.

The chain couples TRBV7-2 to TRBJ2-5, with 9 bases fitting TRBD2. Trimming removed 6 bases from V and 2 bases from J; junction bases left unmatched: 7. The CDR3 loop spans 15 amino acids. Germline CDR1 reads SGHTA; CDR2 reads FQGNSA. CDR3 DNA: TGTGCCAGCAGACAGACTAGCGGACCTCAAGAGACCCAGTACTTC. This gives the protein CASRQTSGPQETQYF.

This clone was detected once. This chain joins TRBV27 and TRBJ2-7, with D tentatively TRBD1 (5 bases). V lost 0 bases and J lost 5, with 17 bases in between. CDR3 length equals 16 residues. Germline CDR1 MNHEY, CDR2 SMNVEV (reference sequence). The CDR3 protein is CASSLSPGQPPHEQYF. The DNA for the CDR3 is TGTGCCAGCAGTTTATCCCCCGGACAACCCCCGCACGAGCAGTACTTC.

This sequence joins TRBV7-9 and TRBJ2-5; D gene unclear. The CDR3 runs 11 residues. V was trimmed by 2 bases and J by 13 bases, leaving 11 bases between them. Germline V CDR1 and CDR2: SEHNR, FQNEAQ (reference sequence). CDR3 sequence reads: CASSLMRHLYF. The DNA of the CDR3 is TGTGCCAGCAGCTTAATGCGACACTTGTACTTC.

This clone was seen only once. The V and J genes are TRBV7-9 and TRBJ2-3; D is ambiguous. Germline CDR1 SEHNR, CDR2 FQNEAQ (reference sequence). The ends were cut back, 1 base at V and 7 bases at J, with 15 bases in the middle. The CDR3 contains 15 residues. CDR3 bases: TGTGCCAGCAGCTTAGGACCTGCGGTCTCATATACGCAGTATTTT. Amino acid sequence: CASSLGPAVSYTQYF.

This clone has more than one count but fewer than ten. DNA of the CDR3: TGTGCCAGCAGTACCCTAGACAGGGGCCTAGACACCATATATTTT. It codes for CASSTLDRGLDTIYF. The chain employs TRBV6-5 and TRBJ1-3; TRBD1 agrees at 8 bases. J lost 8 bases, V lost 5 bases, and 11 bases had no gene match. The CDR3 sequence is 15 residues long. Germline CDR1 is MNHEY and CDR2 is SVGAGI.

For the CDR3, the DNA is TGCGCCAGCAGCCTACCGACTCTCAACACAGATACGCAGTATTTT. Protein: CASSLPTLNTDTQYF. The chain carries TRBV5-1 and TRBJ2-3; no clear D gene. Germline V gives CDR1 SGHRS, CDR2 YFSETQ. V was cut by 4 bases and J by 2 bases, with 14 bases left in between. The CDR3 contains 15 residues.

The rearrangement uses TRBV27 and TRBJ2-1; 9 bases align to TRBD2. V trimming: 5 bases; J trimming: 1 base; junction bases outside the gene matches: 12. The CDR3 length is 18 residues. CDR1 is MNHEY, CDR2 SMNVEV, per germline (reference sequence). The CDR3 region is CASSPLLSSGVSYNEQFF. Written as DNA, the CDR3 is TGTGCCAGCAGTCCCCTACTTTCTAGCGGGGTATCCTACAATGAGCAGTTCTTC.

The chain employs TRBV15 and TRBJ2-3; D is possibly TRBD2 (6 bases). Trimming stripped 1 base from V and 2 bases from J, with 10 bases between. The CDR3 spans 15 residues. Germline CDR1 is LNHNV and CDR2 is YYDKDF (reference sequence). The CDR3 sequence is CATSRGGGNTDTQYF. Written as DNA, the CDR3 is TGTGCCACCAGCAGAGGGGGAGGAAACACAGATACGCAGTATTTT.